Following are 23 T cell receptor beta chains from one sample sequenced in a study of T-cell reconstitution after alpha-beta-depleted transplantation in children. Unique molecular identifiers were incorporated during preparation of the TCRbeta library. Using its own MiXCR run on the PCR reads, TCRdb lists one record per CDR3 protein. The sample includes about 580,000 distinct CDR3 sequences, roughly 30% of them seen just once. Sequencing used PBMCs, obtained before TCRalphabeta/CD19-depleted stem cell transplant. Source of these receptors: a boy under two years old with Wiskott-Aldrich syndrome, due to receive a stem cell transplant.

This clonotype was found a few times. In DNA, the CDR3 is TGCGCCAGCAGGGACACAAGCTCCTACGAGCAGTACTTC. Translated, it gives CASRDTSSYEQYF. V usage is TRBV5-1 and J usage is TRBJ2-7, with D possibly matching TRBD1 (5 bases). This CDR3 contains 13 residues. The germline CDR1 and CDR2 sequences are SGHRS and YFSETQ. V gave up 5 bases and J gave up 0 bases, with 9 bases separating them.

The gene calls are TRBV20-1 and TRBJ2-3, with D possibly TRBD2 on 6 matching bases. The CDR3 has 15 residues. V was shortened by 2 bases and J by 0 bases, with 12 bases between the two germline ends. Germline CDR1 DFQATT, CDR2 SNEGSKA (reference sequence). The CDR3 nucleotides read TGCAGTGCTAGAAAGACTAGTACTAGCACAGATACGCAGTATTTT. Its translation: CSARKTSTSTDTQYF.

This chain joins TRBV5-4 and TRBJ2-2, with 8 bases that match TRBD2. Looked up from germline, CDR1 is SGHNT and CDR2 is YYREEE (reference sequence). The CDR3 sequence is 15 residues long. The junction had 3 bases not matched to a gene; V was cut back by 2 bases and J by 3 bases. CDR3 sequence reads: CASSFASGYTGELFF. The CDR3 nucleotides read TGTGCCAGCAGCTTTGCTAGCGGGTACACCGGGGAGCTGTTTTTT.

This chain uses TRBV6-1 with TRBJ2-7, with D unclear. Trimming removed 8 bases from V and 4 bases from J, with 15 bases in between. CDR3 length: 13 amino acids. Per the germline V gene, CDR1 is MNHNS and CDR2 is SASEGT. In DNA, the CDR3 is TGTGCCAGCCTCCACCCAGCGCAATACGAGCAGTACTTC. Translated: CASLHPAQYEQYF.

This chain links TRBV5-5 with TRBJ2-1; D possibly uses TRBD1 or TRBD2 (5 bases each). This CDR3 has 17 amino acids. Trimming shortened V by 0 bases and J by 6 bases, and 19 bases separated the two germline ends. CDR1 and CDR2 from the germline V gene are SGHKS and YYEKEE (reference sequence). CDR3 loop: CASSLALGTQPRNEQFF. In DNA form, the CDR3 reads TGTGCCAGCAGCTTGGCCCTCGGGACCCAACCCCGCAATGAGCAGTTCTTC.

The CDR3 protein is CASSLGRPHNSPLHF. DNA of the CDR3: TGTGCCAGCAGCTTAGGCCGGCCTCATAATTCACCCCTCCACTTT. The chain is built from TRBV7-2 and TRBJ1-6; no firm D call. The germline V and J ends were trimmed by 1 base and 5 bases, with 9 bases remaining between them. The CDR3 runs 15 residues. Germline V CDR1 and CDR2: SGHTA, FQGNSA.

The V and J genes are TRBV12-3 or TRBV12-4 and TRBJ2-1; 7 bases map to TRBD2. The length of the CDR3 is 14 residues. V was pared by 5 bases and J by 8 bases, with 9 bases of the junction left unmatched. CDR3 residues: CASSLGGGPDEQFF. The DNA for the CDR3 is TGTGCCAGCAGTCTTGGGGGAGGGCCGGATGAGCAGTTCTTC.

This clonotype was counted between two and nine times. The rearrangement joins TRBV20-1 to TRBJ1-1, with D maybe TRBD1 (6 bases). This CDR3 is 14 amino acids long. The germline gives CDR1 DFQATT, CDR2 SNEGSKA (reference sequence). V gave up 1 base and J gave up 0 bases, with 9 bases separating them. CDR3 in amino acids: CSARVGALNTEAFF. Written as DNA, the CDR3 is TGCAGTGCTAGAGTGGGGGCCTTGAACACTGAAGCTTTCTTT.

The chain joins TRBV7-9 to TRBJ2-7; 15 nucleotides match TRBD2. V lost 8 bases, J lost 2 bases, and 7 bases stayed unmatched. CDR1 and CDR2 (germline): SEHNR, FQNEAQ (reference sequence). This CDR3 has 16 residues. CDR3 loop: CASARGLAGGTYEQYF. Here the CDR3 DNA reads TGTGCCAGCGCCCGCGGACTAGCGGGAGGGACCTACGAGCAGTACTTC.

This clonotype was found a few times. V is TRBV20-1 and J is TRBJ1-2; 9 bases are a match to TRBD1. V gave up 3 bases and J gave up 8 bases; unmatched junction bases: 10. Germline V CDR1 and CDR2: DFQATT, SNEGSKA (reference sequence). The CDR3 totals 14 residues. Here the CDR3 DNA reads TGCAGTGCTAGTCCCGGGACAGGGTCACAGGGCTACACCTTC. This codes for CSASPGTGSQGYTF.

This sequence joins TRBV7-9 and TRBJ1-1; D call uncertain. The CDR3 extends over 12 amino acids. V lost 4 bases and J lost 8, with 11 bases in between. Germline-derived CDR1 and CDR2 are SEHNR and FQNEAQ (reference sequence). The CDR3 here is CASSSNSGEAFF. As DNA, the CDR3 is TGTGCCAGCAGCTCCAACTCGGGAGAAGCTTTCTTT. Full variable domain (outside the CDR3, taken from reference TRBV7-9 and TRBJ1-1): DTGVSQNPRHKITKRGQNVTFRCDPISEHNRLYWYRQTLGQGPEFLTYFQNEAQLEKSRLLSDRFSAERPKGSFSTLEIQRTEQGDSAMYLCASSSNSGEAFFGQGTRLTVV.

This clonotype appeared a few times. This rearrangement joins TRBV4-1 to TRBJ2-1, with D uncertain. V lost 4 bases and J 7 bases, leaving 14 bases between the germline ends. Germline V gene lookup returns CDR1 MGHRA and CDR2 YSYEKL. The CDR3 consists of 14 residues. CDR3: CASSPVGSRNEQFF. The CDR3 DNA reads TGCGCCAGCAGCCCCGTCGGGTCGAGGAATGAGCAGTTCTTC.

V and J are TRBV20-1 and TRBJ1-2; D not resolved. The CDR3 consists of 16 residues. Trimming left V 2 bases short and J 4 bases short, with 20 bases between. The germline V gene encodes CDR1 DFQATT and CDR2 SNEGSKA (reference sequence). CDR3 nucleotide sequence: TGCAGTGCTAGACCCCACGAAGAGGGCCCACCCTATGGCTACACCTTC. It yields the protein CSARPHEEGPPYGYTF.

A few counts support this clonotype. The chain is built from TRBV12-3 or TRBV12-4 and TRBJ1-2; D gene ambiguous. The CDR3 has 12 residues. The V and J ends lost 5 bases and 2 bases respectively, with 6 bases between them. CDR3 residues: CASSPQNYGYTF. CDR3 DNA sequence: TGTGCCAGCAGTCCTCAGAACTATGGCTACACCTTC.

The table lists this clonotype with a few counts. This rearrangement joins TRBV6-5 to TRBJ2-3; possible D gene TRBD1, 6 bases. The CDR3 covers 14 residues. In germline, CDR1 is MNHEY, CDR2 SVGAGI. V was clipped by 6 bases and J by 4 bases, with 14 bases between them. The CDR3 nucleotides are TGTGCCAGCAGCTACAGGGATTCGGCAGATACGCAGTATTTT. Protein: CASSYRDSADTQYF.

This chain uses TRBV5-6 with TRBJ2-6; D is ambiguous. V was pared by 1 base and J by 0 bases, with 8 bases between. The CDR3 contains 16 residues. From germline, CDR1 is SGHDT and CDR2 YYEEEE. CDR3 nucleotides: TGTGCCAGCAGCTTGTACAGCAACTCTGGGGCCAACGTCCTGACTTTC. Its protein product is CASSLYSNSGANVLTF. Filled out from reference TRBV5-6 and TRBJ2-6, the complete variable domain reads DAGVTQSPTHLIKTRGQQVTLRCSPKSGHDTVSWYQQALGQGPQFIFQYYEEEERQRGNFPDRFSGHQFPNYSSELNVNALLLGDSALYLCASSLYSNSGANVLTFGAGSRLTVL.

The V and J genes are TRBV10-3 and TRBJ2-1, with TRBD2 identical over 8 bases. Germline V CDR1 and CDR2: ENHRY, SYGVKD. The CDR3 has 14 residues. V was clipped by 4 bases and J by 4 bases; unmatched bases: 3. The CDR3 reads CAISAIAGYNEQFF. The CDR3 DNA reads as TGTGCCATCAGTGCGATAGCGGGATACAATGAGCAGTTCTTC.

Turning to this clonotype: The junction shows a germline mismatch at one end, possibly a read error. As DNA, the CDR3 is TGCGCCAGCAGCTTGGGGGACAGAAGCTATGGCCACACCTTC. Protein: CASSLGDRSYGHTF. V usage is TRBV5-1 and J usage is TRBJ1-2; 7 bases are shared with TRBD1. Germline lookup yields CDR1 SGHRS and CDR2 YFSETQ. The CDR3 is 14 amino acids. Looking up the rest from reference TRBV5-1 and TRBJ1-2 gives the full variable domain: KAGVTQTPRYLIKTRGQQVTLSCSPISGHRSVSWYQQTPGQGLQFLFEYFSETQRNKGNFPGRFSGRQFSNSRSEMNVSTLELGDSALYLCASSLGDRSYGHTFGSGTRLTVV.

This clonotype has a handful of counts. The rearrangement links TRBV10-3 to TRBJ2-5; D perhaps matches TRBD1 (5 bases). This CDR3 region has 17 residues. Trimming pared 2 bases from V and 4 bases from J, leaving 20 bases between. CDR1 and CDR2 (germline): ENHRY, SYGVKD. The CDR3 nucleotides read TGTGCCATCAGTGAGGGCGTGGGCAGGGCCAAGGGAGAGACCCAGTACTTC. Protein: CAISEGVGRAKGETQYF.

This clonotype was seen a few times. The rearrangement joins TRBV9 to TRBJ2-5; no reliable D call. The V gene's germline CDR1 is SGDLS and CDR2 YYNGEE. Trimming shortened V by 0 bases and J by 5 bases, and 11 bases separated the two germline ends. This CDR3 region has 14 residues. This chain's CDR3 is CASSVALVGETQYF. The CDR3 nucleotides read TGTGCCAGCAGCGTAGCCCTAGTAGGGGAGACCCAGTACTTC.

The chain has TRBV10-3 and TRBJ1-2; perhaps TRBD1 as D (5 bases). The germline gives CDR1 ENHRY, CDR2 SYGVKD. The CDR3 sequence is 12 residues long. Trimming cost V 2 bases and J 5 bases, with 6 bases left between them. CDR3 residues: CAISEQGYGYTF. The CDR3 bases are TGTGCCATCAGTGAGCAGGGTTATGGCTACACCTTC.

The chain employs TRBV6-1 and TRBJ2-1; D uncertain. V dropped 3 bases and J dropped 9 bases, with 6 bases sitting between them. Germline V gene data show CDR1 as MNHNS and CDR2 as SASEGT. The CDR3 runs to 11 residues. The CDR3 nucleotides are TGTGCCAGCAGTGATTGGGGTGAGCAGTTCTTC. The encoded protein is CASSDWGEQFF.

The genes are TRBV6-1 and TRBJ2-2, with 13 positions matching TRBD2. Germline CDR1 MNHNS, CDR2 SASEGT. The CDR3 loop spans 16 amino acids. Trimming took 6 bases from V and 7 from J; bases not matched to a gene: 8. CDR3 nucleotide sequence: TGTGCCAGCAGACCACTAGCGGGAGGGCCGTTCGGGGAGCTGTTTTTT. Its protein product is CASRPLAGGPFGELFF.